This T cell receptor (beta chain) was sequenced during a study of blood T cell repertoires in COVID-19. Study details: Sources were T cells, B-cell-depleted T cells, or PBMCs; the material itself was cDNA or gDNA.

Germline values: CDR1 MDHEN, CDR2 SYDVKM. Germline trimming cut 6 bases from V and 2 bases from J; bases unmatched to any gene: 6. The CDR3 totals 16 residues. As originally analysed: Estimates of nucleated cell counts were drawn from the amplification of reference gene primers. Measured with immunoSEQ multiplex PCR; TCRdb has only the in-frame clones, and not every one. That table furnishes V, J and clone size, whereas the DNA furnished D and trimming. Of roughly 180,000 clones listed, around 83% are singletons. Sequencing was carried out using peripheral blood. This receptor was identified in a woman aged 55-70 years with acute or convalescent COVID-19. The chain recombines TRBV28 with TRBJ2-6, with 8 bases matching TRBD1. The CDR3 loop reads CASSPGGLAGANVLTF. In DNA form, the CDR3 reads TGTGCCAGCAGCCCAGGGGGCTTAGCTGGGGCCAACGTCCTGACTTTC.